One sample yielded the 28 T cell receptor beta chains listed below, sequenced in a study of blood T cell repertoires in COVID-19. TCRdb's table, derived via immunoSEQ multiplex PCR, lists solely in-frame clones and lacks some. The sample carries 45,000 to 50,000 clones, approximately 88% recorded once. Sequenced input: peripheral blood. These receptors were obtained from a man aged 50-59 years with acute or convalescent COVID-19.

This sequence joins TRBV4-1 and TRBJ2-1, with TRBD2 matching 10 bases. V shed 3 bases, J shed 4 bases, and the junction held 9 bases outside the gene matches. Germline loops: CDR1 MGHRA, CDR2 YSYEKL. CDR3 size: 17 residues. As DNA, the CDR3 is TGCGCCAGCAGCCAGGGCCTAGCGGGGGCTTCTTACAATGAGCAGTTCTTC. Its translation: CASSQGLAGASYNEQFF.

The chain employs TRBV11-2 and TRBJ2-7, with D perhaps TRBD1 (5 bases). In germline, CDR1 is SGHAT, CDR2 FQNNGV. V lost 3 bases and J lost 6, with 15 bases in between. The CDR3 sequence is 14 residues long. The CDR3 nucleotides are TGTGCCAGCAGCTTCTTCAGGGATGAATCCGAGCAGTACTTC. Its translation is CASSFFRDESEQYF.

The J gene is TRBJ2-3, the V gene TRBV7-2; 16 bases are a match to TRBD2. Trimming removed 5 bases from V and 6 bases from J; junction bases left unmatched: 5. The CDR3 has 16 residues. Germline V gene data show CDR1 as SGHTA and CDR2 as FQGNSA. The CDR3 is CASSAGLAGGQDTQYF. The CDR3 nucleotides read TGTGCCAGCAGCGCGGGACTAGCGGGGGGGCAGGATACGCAGTATTTT.

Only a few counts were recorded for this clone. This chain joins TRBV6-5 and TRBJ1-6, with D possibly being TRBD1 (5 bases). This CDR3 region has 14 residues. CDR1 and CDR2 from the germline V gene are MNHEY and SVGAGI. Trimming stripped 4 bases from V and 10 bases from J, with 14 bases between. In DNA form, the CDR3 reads TGTGCCAGCAGTTCGCCGGGGGAACACTCACCCCTCCACTTT. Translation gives CASSSPGEHSPLHF.

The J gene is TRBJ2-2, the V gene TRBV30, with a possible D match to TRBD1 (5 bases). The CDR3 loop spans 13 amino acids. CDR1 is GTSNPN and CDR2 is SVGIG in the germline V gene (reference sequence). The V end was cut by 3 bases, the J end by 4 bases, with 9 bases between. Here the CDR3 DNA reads TGTGCCTGGAGCCGACAGCTCACCGGGGAGCTGTTTTTT. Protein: CAWSRQLTGELFF.

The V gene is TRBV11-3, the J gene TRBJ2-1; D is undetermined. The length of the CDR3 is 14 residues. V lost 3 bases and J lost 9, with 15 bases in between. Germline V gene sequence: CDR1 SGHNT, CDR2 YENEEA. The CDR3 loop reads CASSFLYGVGEQFF. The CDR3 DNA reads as TGTGCCAGCAGCTTCCTCTATGGTGTCGGTGAGCAGTTCTTC.

The chain's CDR3 is CASSLEAGGKGYTF. The CDR3 DNA is TGTGCCAGCAGCTTGGAGGCAGGGGGCAAAGGCTACACCTTC. The chain uses TRBV5-4 and TRBJ1-2; 8 bases fit TRBD1. The CDR3 is 14 amino acids. Germline CDR1 is SGHNT and CDR2 is YYREEE (reference sequence). The junction had 6 bases not matched to a gene; V was cut back by 0 bases and J by 8 bases.

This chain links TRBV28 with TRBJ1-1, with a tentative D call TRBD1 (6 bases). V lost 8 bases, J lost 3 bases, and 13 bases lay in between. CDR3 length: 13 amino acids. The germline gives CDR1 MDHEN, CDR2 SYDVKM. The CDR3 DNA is TGTGCCAGCTCCCTGGACAGTTACACTGAAGCTTTCTTT. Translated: CASSLDSYTEAFF.

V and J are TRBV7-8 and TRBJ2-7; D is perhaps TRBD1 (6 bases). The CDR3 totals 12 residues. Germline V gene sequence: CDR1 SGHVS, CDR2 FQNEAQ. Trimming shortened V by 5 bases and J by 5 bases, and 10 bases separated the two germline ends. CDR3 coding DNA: TGTGCCAGCAGCCAAAGGACAGACGAGCAGTACTTC. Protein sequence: CASSQRTDEQYF.

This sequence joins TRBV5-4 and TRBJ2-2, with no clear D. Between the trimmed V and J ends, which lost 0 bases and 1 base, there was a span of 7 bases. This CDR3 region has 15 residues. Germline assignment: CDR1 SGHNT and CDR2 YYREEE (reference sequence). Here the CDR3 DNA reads TGTGCCAGCAGCTTGGGCGGAGAGAACACCGGGGAGCTGTTTTTT. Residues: CASSLGGENTGELFF.

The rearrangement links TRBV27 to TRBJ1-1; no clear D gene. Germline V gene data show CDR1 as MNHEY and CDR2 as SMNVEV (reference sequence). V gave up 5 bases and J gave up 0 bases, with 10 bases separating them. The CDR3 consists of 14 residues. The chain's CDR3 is CASSSRAMNTEAFF. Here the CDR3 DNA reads TGTGCCAGCAGTAGTAGAGCCATGAACACTGAAGCTTTCTTT.

CDR3 sequence: CASSTQGRPYNEQFF. The DNA for the CDR3 is TGTGCCAGCAGTACACAGGGGAGGCCCTACAATGAGCAGTTCTTC. The chain joins TRBV6-2 or TRBV6-3 to TRBJ2-1; possible D gene TRBD1, 7 bases. The CDR3 spans 15 residues. The V and J ends lost 5 bases and 2 bases respectively, with 13 bases between them. The germline gives CDR1 MNHEY, CDR2 SVGEGT.

CDR3 in DNA: TGTGCCAGCAGCCCCGACAGGTCTCAGCCCCAGCATTTT. Amino acid sequence: CASSPDRSQPQHF. The V gene is TRBV11-2, the J gene TRBJ1-5; TRBD1 is a possible D gene (6 bases). The CDR3 is made up of 13 amino acids. CDR1 and CDR2 (germline): SGHAT, FQNNGV. The ends were cut back, 5 bases at V and 6 bases at J, with 11 bases in the middle.

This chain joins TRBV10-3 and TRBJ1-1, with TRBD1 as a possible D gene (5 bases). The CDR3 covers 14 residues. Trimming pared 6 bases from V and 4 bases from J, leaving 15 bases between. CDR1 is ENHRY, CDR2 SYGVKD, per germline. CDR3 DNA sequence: TGTGCCATCAGCCGGGACTTAGGGAGCACTGAAGCTTTCTTT. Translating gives CAISRDLGSTEAFF.

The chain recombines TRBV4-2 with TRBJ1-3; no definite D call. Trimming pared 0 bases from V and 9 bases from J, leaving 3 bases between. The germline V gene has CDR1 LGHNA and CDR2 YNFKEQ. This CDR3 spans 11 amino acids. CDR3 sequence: CASSQDSTIYF. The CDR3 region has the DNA TGTGCCAGCAGCCAAGATAGCACCATATATTTT.

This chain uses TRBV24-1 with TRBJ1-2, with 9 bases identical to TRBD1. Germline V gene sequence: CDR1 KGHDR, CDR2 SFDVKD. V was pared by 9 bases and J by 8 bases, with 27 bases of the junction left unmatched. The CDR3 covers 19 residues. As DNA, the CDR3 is TGTGCCACCTCAAAGTCCGTCGGTCCCGGACAGGGGTCGTTTGACGGCTACACCTTC. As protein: CATSKSVGPGQGSFDGYTF.

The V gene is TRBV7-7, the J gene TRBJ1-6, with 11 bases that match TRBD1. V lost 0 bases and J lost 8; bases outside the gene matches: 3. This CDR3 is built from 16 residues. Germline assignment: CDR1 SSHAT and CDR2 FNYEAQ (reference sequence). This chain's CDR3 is CASSLADRGRHSPLHF. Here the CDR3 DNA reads TGTGCCAGCAGCTTAGCGGACAGGGGGCGTCATTCACCCCTCCACTTT. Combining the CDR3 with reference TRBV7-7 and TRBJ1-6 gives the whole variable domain GAGVSQSPRYKVTKRGQDVTLRCDPISSHATLYWYQQALGQGPEFLTYFNYEAQPDKSGLPSDRFSAERPEGSISTLTIQRTEQRDSAMYRCASSLADRGRHSPLHFGNGTRLTVT.

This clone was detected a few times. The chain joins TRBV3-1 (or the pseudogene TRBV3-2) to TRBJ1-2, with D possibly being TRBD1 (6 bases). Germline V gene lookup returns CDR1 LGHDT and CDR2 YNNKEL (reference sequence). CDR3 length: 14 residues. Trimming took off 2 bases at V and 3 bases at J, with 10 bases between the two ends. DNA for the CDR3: TGTGCCAGCAGCCAAATTAACAGGGACTATGGCTACACCTTC. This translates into CASSQINRDYGYTF.

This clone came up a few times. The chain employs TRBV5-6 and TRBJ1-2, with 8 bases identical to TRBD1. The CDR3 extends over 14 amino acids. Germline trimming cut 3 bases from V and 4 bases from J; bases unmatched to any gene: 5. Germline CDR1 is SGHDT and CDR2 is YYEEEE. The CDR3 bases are TGTGCCAGCAGCTATGGGACAGGCTTCTATGGCTACACCTTC. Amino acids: CASSYGTGFYGYTF.

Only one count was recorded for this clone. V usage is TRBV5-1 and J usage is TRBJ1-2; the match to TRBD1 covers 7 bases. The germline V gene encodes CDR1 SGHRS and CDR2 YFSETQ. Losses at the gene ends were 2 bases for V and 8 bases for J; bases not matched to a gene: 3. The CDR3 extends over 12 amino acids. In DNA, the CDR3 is TGCGCCAGCAGCTTTGACAGGGACGGCTACACCTTC. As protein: CASSFDRDGYTF.

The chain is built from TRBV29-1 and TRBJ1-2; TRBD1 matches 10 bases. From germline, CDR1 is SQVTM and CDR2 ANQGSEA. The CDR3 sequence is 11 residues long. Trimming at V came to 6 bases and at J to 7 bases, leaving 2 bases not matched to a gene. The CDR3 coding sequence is TGCAGCGTGACAGGGGGCCGTGGCTACACCTTC. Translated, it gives CSVTGGRGYTF. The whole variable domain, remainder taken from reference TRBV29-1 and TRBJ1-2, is SAVISQKPSRDICQRGTSLTIQCQVDSQVTMMFWYRQQPGQSLTLIATANQGSEATYESGFVIDKFPISRPNLTFSTLTVSNMSPEDSSIYLCSVTGGRGYTFGSGTRLTVV.

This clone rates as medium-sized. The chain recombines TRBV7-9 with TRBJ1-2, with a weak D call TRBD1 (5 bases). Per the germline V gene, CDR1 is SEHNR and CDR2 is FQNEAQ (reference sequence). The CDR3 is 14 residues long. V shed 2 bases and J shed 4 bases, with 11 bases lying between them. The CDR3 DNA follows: TGTGCCAGCAGCTTAATAGGGGAGGCCTATGGCTACACCTTC. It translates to CASSLIGEAYGYTF.

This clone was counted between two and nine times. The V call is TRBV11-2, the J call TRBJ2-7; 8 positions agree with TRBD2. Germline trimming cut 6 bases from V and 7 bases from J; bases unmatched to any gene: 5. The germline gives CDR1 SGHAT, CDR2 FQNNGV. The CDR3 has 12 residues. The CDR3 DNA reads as TGTGCCAGCAGTTTGGCGGGAGGTGAGCAGTACTTC. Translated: CASSLAGGEQYF.

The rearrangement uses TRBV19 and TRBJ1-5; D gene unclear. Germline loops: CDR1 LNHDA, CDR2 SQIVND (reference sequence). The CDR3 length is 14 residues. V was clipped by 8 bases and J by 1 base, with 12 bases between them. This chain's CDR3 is CASSPFRSNQPQHF. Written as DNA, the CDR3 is TGTGCCAGTTCCCCGTTTCGGAGCAATCAGCCCCAGCATTTT. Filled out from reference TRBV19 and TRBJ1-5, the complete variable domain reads DGGITQSPKYLFRKEGQNVTLSCEQNLNHDAMYWYRQDPGQGLRLIYYSQIVNDFQKGDIAEGYSVSREKKESFPLTVTSAQKNPTAFYLCASSPFRSNQPQHFGDGTRLSIL.

CDR3 in amino acids: CASSPQGNTEAFF. DNA for the CDR3: TGCGCCAGCAGCCCCCAGGGGAACACTGAAGCTTTCTTT. The chain recombines TRBV4-3 with TRBJ1-1; possibly TRBD1 for D (5 bases). V gave up 4 bases and J gave up 1 base, with 7 bases separating them. Germline V lookup: CDR1 LGHNA, CDR2 YSLEER. The CDR3 is 13 amino acids.

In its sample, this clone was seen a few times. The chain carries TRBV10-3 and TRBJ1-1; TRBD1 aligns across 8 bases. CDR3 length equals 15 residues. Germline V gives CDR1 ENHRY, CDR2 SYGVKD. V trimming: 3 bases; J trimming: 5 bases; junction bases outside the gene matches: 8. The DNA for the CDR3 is TGTGCCATCAGTGAAACAGGGGGAACGAGGACTGAAGCTTTCTTT. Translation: CAISETGGTRTEAFF.

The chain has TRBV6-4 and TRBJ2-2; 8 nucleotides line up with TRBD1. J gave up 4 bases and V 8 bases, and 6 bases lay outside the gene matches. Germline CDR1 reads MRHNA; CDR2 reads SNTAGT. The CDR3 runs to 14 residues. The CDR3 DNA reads TGTGCCAGCGCGGGACAGGCCTCCACCGGGGAGCTGTTTTTT. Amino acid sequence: CASAGQASTGELFF.

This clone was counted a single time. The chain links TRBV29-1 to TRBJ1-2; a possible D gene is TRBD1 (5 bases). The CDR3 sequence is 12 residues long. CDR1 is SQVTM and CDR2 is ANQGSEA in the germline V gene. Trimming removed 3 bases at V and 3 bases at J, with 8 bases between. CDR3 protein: CSVDREDYGYTF. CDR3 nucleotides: TGCAGCGTTGACAGGGAAGACTATGGCTACACCTTC.